Listed below are T cell receptor beta chains from one sample, sequenced in a study of post-analysis software for immune sequencing data. TCRdb processed the PCR reads anew with MiXCR; each CDR3 protein has one entry. The table has roughly 700,000 distinct CDR3 sequences, around 27% seen once. The specimen sequenced was blood. The origin of the receptors is a girl between 5 and 17 years old with multiple sclerosis. The CDR3 runs from the conserved cysteine through the conserved F or W. The D gene is left open where the match is weak. Size values are once, few and many counts, or a class for expanded clones, and some rows have none.

>-|TRBV7-9|TRBJ2-5|-
CASSLPGVRETQYF
TGTGCCAGCAGCCTCCCGGGGGTTAGGGAGACCCAGTACTTC
>-|TRBV20-1|TRBJ2-7|TRBD2
CSAARAGGAYEQYF
TGCAGTGCCGCGAGAGCGGGAGGGGCCTACGAGCAGTACTTC
>-|TRBV28|TRBJ2-5|-
CASSLGQENTGEQYF
TGTGCCAGCAGTTTAGGGCAGGAGAACACCGGGGAGCAGTACTTC
>few|TRBV29-1|TRBJ2-1|TRBD1
CSVENLQGARTYNEQFF
TGCAGCGTTGAAAACCTACAGGGGGCGCGTACCTACAATGAGCAGTTCTTC
>few|TRBV7-9|TRBJ2-7|-
CASGRMGTGSYEQYF
TGTGCCAGCGGCCGGATGGGGACCGGCTCCTACGAGCAGTACTTC
>few|TRBV6-2/TRBV6-3|TRBJ2-7|TRBD1
CASSTDGQGGYEQYF
TGTGCCAGCAGTACCGACGGACAGGGCGGCTACGAGCAGTACTTC
>-|TRBV3-1|TRBJ2-3|-
CASSQDWGSPGDTQYF
TGTGCCAGCAGCCAAGATTGGGGGAGTCCGGGAGATACGCAGTATTTT
>-|TRBV6-1|TRBJ2-3|-
CASSETLGPGTDTQYF
TGTGCCAGCAGTGAAACGTTGGGACCTGGCACAGATACGCAGTATTTT
>few|TRBV3-1|TRBJ2-1|TRBD2
CASSLLAGGSNEQFF
TGTGCCAGCAGCCTTCTAGCGGGAGGTAGTAATGAGCAGTTCTTC
>many|TRBV6-5|TRBJ2-1|TRBD2
CASSSLRGDEQFF
TGTGCCAGCAGTTCACTTCGGGGGGATGAGCAGTTCTTC
>-|TRBV7-9|TRBJ2-1|-
CASSLVLVRQFF
TGTGCCAGCAGCTTAGTGCTAGTACGGCAGTTCTTC
>-|TRBV5-1|TRBJ2-7|-
CACSYFTTGARAVSYEQYF
TGCGCCTGCAGCTACTTCACAACGGGGGCGCGGGCAGTATCCTACGAGCAGTACTTC
>few|TRBV5-1|TRBJ2-1|-
CASSLAGTQFGNEQFF
TGCGCCAGCAGCTTGGCCGGGACCCAGTTTGGCAATGAGCAGTTCTTC
>few|TRBV7-2|TRBJ2-1|TRBD2
CASSSIAGLAELTGADEQFF
TGTGCCAGCAGCTCAATAGCCGGACTAGCGGAGTTGACTGGAGCGGATGAGCAGTTCTTC
>many|TRBV28|TRBJ2-5|TRBD2
CASSFTSGRRETQYF
TGTGCCAGCAGTTTCACTAGCGGGAGGCGGGAGACCCAGTACTTC
>-|TRBV4-1|TRBJ1-5|-
CASSQVVGADQPQHF
TGCGCCAGCAGCCAAGTGGTCGGGGCTGATCAGCCCCAGCATTTT
>-|TRBV3-1|TRBJ1-6|TRBD1
CASSPGTGVSPLHF
TGTGCCAGCAGCCCCGGGACAGGGGTTTCACCCCTCCACTTT
>few|TRBV7-9|TRBJ1-5|TRBD1
CASSSTGEGNQPQHF
TGTGCCAGCAGCTCTACAGGGGAGGGCAATCAGCCCCAGCATTTT
>-|TRBV5-1|TRBJ2-5|-
CASSLGSAYQETQYF
TGCGCCAGCAGCTTGGGGTCTGCATACCAAGAGACCCAGTACTTC
>-|TRBV4-2|TRBJ1-2|-
CASSLIPPGPRTEPLSYTF
TGTGCCAGCAGCCTCATACCACCGGGACCACGGACGGAGCCTCTTAGCTACACCTTC
>few|TRBV20-1|TRBJ2-1|TRBD2
CSAERGGGYNEQFF
TGCAGTGCTGAACGGGGGGGCGGGTACAATGAGCAGTTCTTC
>few|TRBV11-2|TRBJ2-7|-
CASSLDGAAGEQYF
TGTGCCAGCAGCTTAGATGGGGCTGCAGGCGAGCAGTACTTC
>few|TRBV11-2|TRBJ2-3|-
CASSLWLRFSDPIRDADTDTQYF
TGTGCCAGCAGCCTTTGGTTGCGCTTCTCCGACCCCATCCGGGACGCTGACACAGATACGCAGTATTTT
>-|TRBV15|TRBJ1-5|-
CATSRDRGVDPPQHF
TGTGCCACCAGCAGAGATAGGGGGGTTGATCCGCCCCAGCATTTT
>few|TRBV11-2|TRBJ1-1|-
CASSQSGGRTEAFF
TGTGCCAGCAGCCAAAGCGGGGGTAGGACTGAAGCTTTCTTT
>-|TRBV12-5|TRBJ1-2|TRBD1
CASGSGQGHGYTF
TGTGCTAGTGGTTCGGGACAGGGACATGGCTACACCTTC
>-|TRBV5-5|TRBJ2-1|TRBD2
CASGLAGGAPLNEQFF
TGTGCCAGCGGCTTGGCCGGGGGGGCGCCCCTCAATGAGCAGTTCTTC
>-|TRBV7-8|TRBJ2-1|-
CASSLGGTPWGEQFF
TGTGCCAGCAGCTTAGGCGGGACACCTTGGGGTGAGCAGTTCTTC
>-|TRBV6-5|TRBJ1-2|-
CASTDRYGYTF
TGTGCCAGCACCGACAGATATGGCTACACCTTC
>-|TRBV9|TRBJ2-2|-
CASSTGQLNTGELFF
TGTGCCAGCAGCACCGGACAGCTGAACACCGGGGAGCTGTTTTTT
>-|TRBV5-1|TRBJ2-5|-
CASSFSGAYNEQYF
TGCGCCAGCAGCTTTAGCGGAGCCTACAATGAGCAGTACTTC
>-|TRBV7-9|TRBJ1-2|-
CASSSKGSNYGYTF
TGTGCCAGCAGTTCTAAGGGGAGTAACTATGGCTACACCTTC
>-|TRBV6-6|TRBJ2-1|TRBD2
CASREPGGYNEQFF
TGTGCCAGCAGAGAACCGGGGGGATACAATGAGCAGTTCTTC
>-|TRBV7-2|TRBJ1-5|-
CASSLGPGGSGNQPQHF
TGTGCCAGCAGCTTAGGACCGGGGGGCTCGGGCAATCAGCCCCAGCATTTT
>few|TRBV20-1|TRBJ2-1|-
CSVGGVGNEQFF
TGCAGTGTCGGAGGGGTGGGGAATGAGCAGTTCTTC
>few|TRBV7-2|TRBJ2-3|TRBD2
CASSLRGDSGGLRDTQYF
TGTGCCAGCAGCCTTAGGGGGGATAGCGGGGGACTCAGAGATACGCAGTATTTT
>many|TRBV6-5|TRBJ2-5|-
CASRQGYQETQYF
TGTGCCAGCAGGCAGGGGTACCAAGAGACCCAGTACTTC
>few|TRBV7-2|TRBJ2-3|TRBD2
CASSLVWGLAGATDTQYF
TGTGCCAGCAGCTTAGTATGGGGACTAGCGGGCGCCACAGATACGCAGTATTTT
>many|TRBV12-3/TRBV12-4|TRBJ2-7|-
CASSLGAGLSYEQYF
TGTGCCAGCAGTTTAGGGGCAGGGCTCTCCTACGAGCAGTACTTC
>-|TRBV29-1|TRBJ1-1|-
CSARQGPNTEAFF
TGCAGTGCTAGGCAGGGACCGAACACTGAAGCTTTCTTT
>-|TRBV27|TRBJ2-7|-
CASSLRWGNEQYF
TGTGCCAGCAGTTTACGTTGGGGGAACGAGCAGTACTTC
>few|TRBV12-3/TRBV12-4|TRBJ2-1|TRBD2
CASSRITLAGVGNEQFF
TGTGCCAGCAGCCGAATAACACTAGCGGGAGTGGGCAATGAGCAGTTCTTC
>-|TRBV10-2|TRBJ1-5|-
CASVPRGGQPQHF
TGCGCCAGCGTGCCCAGGGGAGGTCAGCCCCAGCATTTT
>-|TRBV27|TRBJ1-2|-
CASSLDRNLYGYTF
TGTGCCAGCAGTTTAGACAGGAACCTCTATGGCTACACCTTC
>-|TRBV5-1|TRBJ1-2|-
CASSLGRQNYGCTF
TGCGCCAGCAGCTTGGGGCGGCAGAACTATGGCTGCACCTTC
>few|TRBV5-6|TRBJ1-1|-
CASSRGGSTEAFF
TGTGCCAGCAGCCGCGGCGGCTCCACTGAAGCTTTCTTT
>few|TRBV6-6|TRBJ2-7|TRBD1
CASSQADRLRTYEQYF
TGTGCCAGCAGCCAGGCGGACAGGCTAAGAACCTACGAGCAGTACTTC
>few|TRBV24-1|TRBJ1-2|TRBD1
CATSDNRGYYGYTF
TGTGCCACCAGTGATAACAGGGGCTATTATGGCTACACCTTC
>few|TRBV18|TRBJ2-5|-
CASSLGQVQETQYF
TGTGCCAGCAGCTTGGGCCAGGTTCAAGAGACCCAGTACTTC
>-|TRBV3-1|TRBJ1-1|-
CASSDTGRTEAFF
TGTGCCAGCAGCGATACAGGGAGGACTGAAGCTTTCTTT
>-|TRBV5-1|TRBJ2-3|TRBD2
CASSEGLAGGGDTQYF
TGCGCCAGCAGCGAGGGACTAGCGGGAGGCGGAGATACGCAGTATTTT
>-|TRBV6-2/TRBV6-3|TRBJ2-7|TRBD1
CASRVGQGSWEQYF
TGTGCCAGCAGGGTTGGACAGGGGTCATGGGAGCAGTACTTC
>-|TRBV20-1|TRBJ2-5|TRBD1
CSAAPGTVQETQYF
TGCAGTGCTGCGCCTGGGACAGTACAAGAGACCCAGTACTTC
>-|TRBV2|TRBJ2-3|TRBD2
CASRERGITDTQYF
TGTGCCAGCAGGGAGCGGGGAATTACAGATACGCAGTATTTT
>few|TRBV29-1|TRBJ1-1|TRBD1
CSVAPGTGNTEAFF
TGCAGCGTTGCCCCCGGGACAGGGAACACTGAAGCTTTCTTT
>-|TRBV15|TRBJ2-3|-
CATSEGGTDTQYF
TGTGCCACCAGCGAGGGGGGCACAGATACGCAGTATTTT
>-|TRBV28|TRBJ1-5|TRBD1
CASTDRDRGNQPQHF
TGTGCCAGCACCGACCGGGACAGGGGGAATCAGCCCCAGCATTTT
>few|TRBV29-1|TRBJ2-1|-
CSVGGVGEQFF
TGCAGCGTTGGAGGAGTCGGTGAGCAGTTCTTC
>-|TRBV5-1|TRBJ2-3|-
CASSLLAEHTDTQYF
TGCGCCAGCAGCTTGTTGGCAGAACACACAGATACGCAGTATTTT